The 8 T cell receptor beta chains reported below all come from one sample, sequenced in a study of shared clonotypes between healthy human individuals. Terminally differentiated effector memory CD45RA+ cells were left out of the naive CD8 fraction, which was CD45RO-negative and positively selected for CCR7. The assay was immunoSEQ multiplex PCR, and TCRdb's table has in-frame clones only and misses some. Found here are roughly 1,800,000 clones, about 94% of them singletons; the top ten hold 0.9% to 1.5%. Input material: naive CD8+ T cells sorted from blood. These receptors originate from a man younger than 30 in good health.

This clone came up once. The chain recombines TRBV19 with TRBJ2-3; 7 nucleotides line up with TRBD2. The ends lost 8 bases at V and 1 base at J; junction bases unmatched: 3. The CDR3 length is 13 residues. The V gene's germline CDR1 is LNHDA and CDR2 SQIVND (reference sequence). The CDR3 DNA reads TGTGCCAGTGCGGGGGATGGCACAGATACGCAGTATTTT. It is translated as CASAGDGTDTQYF.

The CDR3 DNA reads TGTGCCAGCAGTGATTCGGGGGGAAGCACAGATACGCAGTATTTT. Its translation is CASSDSGGSTDTQYF. J is TRBJ2-3 and V is TRBV2, with 7 bases matching TRBD2. The V segment lost 3 bases and the J segment 0 bases; nucleotides outside the gene matches: 3. Germline V gives CDR1 SNHLY, CDR2 FYNNEI. CDR3 length: 15 amino acids.

This chain connects TRBV7-2 to TRBJ2-1; TRBD1 matches 10 bases. Germline V gene lookup returns CDR1 SGHTA and CDR2 FQGNSA. The junction had 6 bases not matched to a gene; V was cut back by 7 bases and J by 9 bases. The CDR3 totals 13 residues. CDR3 loop: CASTGTGAGEQFF. CDR3 sequence (DNA): TGTGCCAGCACCGGGACAGGGGCCGGTGAGCAGTTCTTC.

The DNA for the CDR3 is TGTGCCAGCAGCCAAGAACTTAGCTACGCGGCCCAGTACTTC. It yields the protein CASSQELSYAAQYF. J is TRBJ2-5 and V is TRBV4-2; no definite D call. CDR1 is LGHNA and CDR2 is YNFKEQ in the germline V gene. The CDR3 consists of 14 residues. V lost 0 bases and J 9 bases, leaving 14 bases between the germline ends.

The chain has TRBV15 and TRBJ2-7; 7 bases are a match to TRBD1. The CDR3 totals 13 residues. CDR1 LNHNV and CDR2 YYDKDF come from the germline V gene (reference sequence). J lost 1 base, V lost 9 bases, and 6 bases had no gene match. The CDR3 reads CATADRRSYEQYF. The CDR3 DNA reads TGTGCCACGGCGGACAGGCGGTCCTACGAGCAGTACTTC.

V gene TRBV20-1 combines with J gene TRBJ2-7, with D unclear. The CDR3 runs to 8 residues. The germline V gene encodes CDR1 DFQATT and CDR2 SNEGSKA (reference sequence). CDR3 region: CKTRSAYF. The CDR3 region has the DNA TGCAAGACCAGGTCGGCGTACTTC.

In its sample, this clone was seen once. The sample carries other DNA sequences with the same CDR3. J is TRBJ2-7 and V is TRBV28; TRBD1 aligns across 8 bases. Trimming at V came to 8 bases and at J to 1 base, leaving 7 bases not matched to a gene. The CDR3 loop spans 14 amino acids. Germline CDR1 and CDR2: MDHEN and SYDVKM. The CDR3 sequence is CASSDRGSSYEQYF. The DNA of the CDR3 is TGTGCCAGCTCTGACAGGGGCTCGTCCTACGAGCAGTACTTC. The whole variable domain, filled in from reference TRBV28 and TRBJ2-7, reads DVKVTQSSRYLVKRTGEKVFLECVQDMDHENMFWYRQDPGLGLRLIYFSYDVKMKEKGDIPEGYSVSREKKERFSLILESASTNQTSMYLCASSDRGSSYEQYFGPGTRLTVT.

CDR3 nucleotide sequence: TGTGCCAGCAGTGATCCGGCTCTAAGCTACGAGCAGTACTTC. Its translation is CASSDPALSYEQYF. This sequence joins TRBV6-1 and TRBJ2-7; no clear D gene. CDR3 length equals 14 residues. Trimming cost V 3 bases and J 3 bases, with 12 bases left between them. Germline V gene lookup returns CDR1 MNHNS and CDR2 SASEGT.